These T cell receptor beta chains were read from a single sample in a study of cytomegalovirus exposure and HLA in healthy donors. The repertoire was sequenced with immunoSEQ multiplex PCR; TCRdb's copy has only in-frame clones and lacks some. This table holds about 180,000 clones, around 77% found once. Sequencing was carried out using PBMCs. These receptors all stem from a woman aged 25-40 years in good health and CMV-seronegative. Each CDR3 is given with its conserved first and last residue. The order of the fields is CDR3 DNA, CDR3 protein, J gene, clone size, V gene, CDR3 length, D gene. D genes are given only for firm matches. A row's size may be missing; if present it is once, few, many or a size class.

DNA: TGTGCCAGCAGCGTAGGGCCGGGACAAGAGACCCAGTACTTC; CDR3: CASSVGPGQETQYF; J: TRBJ2-5; size: NA; V: TRBV9; length: 14; D: NA
DNA: TGTGCCTGGAGCCCACGGGGGGCCGCGGGAAACACCATATATTTT; CDR3: CAWSPRGAAGNTIYF; J: TRBJ1-3; size: NA; V: TRBV30; length: 15; D: NA
DNA: TGTGCCAGTATCGGGACAGGTATTATGAACACTGAAGCTTTCTTT; CDR3: CASIGTGIMNTEAFF; J: TRBJ1-1; size: NA; V: TRBV19; length: 15; D: TRBD1
DNA: TGCGCCAGCAGCCGAGCGGCAACTACGGGATCTGCAACTAATGAAAAACTGTTTTTT; CDR3: CASSRAATTGSATNEKLFF; J: TRBJ1-4; size: NA; V: TRBV4-3; length: 19; D: NA
DNA: TGCGCCAGCAGCTTACAGGGGGCAGGGGAGACCCAGTACTTC; CDR3: CASSLQGAGETQYF; J: TRBJ2-5; size: NA; V: TRBV5-1; length: 14; D: TRBD1
DNA: TGTGCCAGCAGCAATATAGGGGGCACTGAAGCTTTCTTT; CDR3: CASSNIGGTEAFF; J: TRBJ1-1; size: NA; V: TRBV5-6; length: 13; D: NA
DNA: TGTGCCAGTGGTCTAGGACAGGGGGCCTACAATGAGCAGTTCTTC; CDR3: CASGLGQGAYNEQFF; J: TRBJ2-1; size: NA; V: TRBV19; length: 15; D: TRBD1
DNA: TGTGCCAGCTCACCTGGGACAGGGGGCGCTTTCGGAAACACCATATATTTT; CDR3: CASSPGTGGAFGNTIYF; J: TRBJ1-3; size: NA; V: TRBV18; length: 17; D: TRBD1
DNA: TGTGCCAGCAGCGTAACCGTCGGGGGAAGTTACAATGAGCAGTTCTTC; CDR3: CASSVTVGGSYNEQFF; J: TRBJ2-1; size: NA; V: TRBV9; length: 16; D: NA
DNA: TGCGCCAGCCGTCAAATCTCCCCGGACAGCCTGGTTGGAGCTTTCTTT; CDR3: CASRQISPDSLVGAFF; J: TRBJ1-1; size: NA; V: TRBV23-1; length: 16; D: NA
DNA: TGTGCCAGCAACACAGTACGCACAGATACGCAGTATTTT; CDR3: CASNTVRTDTQYF; J: TRBJ2-3; size: NA; V: TRBV2; length: 13; D: NA
DNA: TGTGCCAGCAGCGGGCGGACAGGGGCCTATAATTCACCCCTCCACTTT; CDR3: CASSGRTGAYNSPLHF; J: TRBJ1-6; size: NA; V: TRBV7-2; length: 16; D: TRBD1
DNA: TGTGCCAGTAGTAGAGGACAGGGGAGTCGGGAGACCCAGTACTTC; CDR3: CASSRGQGSRETQYF; J: TRBJ2-5; size: NA; V: TRBV19; length: 15; D: TRBD1
DNA: TGTGCCACCACCACTAGCGGGGCTTACAATGAGCAGTTCTTC; CDR3: CATTTSGAYNEQFF; J: TRBJ2-1; size: NA; V: TRBV6-1; length: 14; D: TRBD2
DNA: TGTGCCAGCAGTGAAGCGGCAAGACTTGAAGCTTTCTTT; CDR3: CASSEAARLEAFF; J: TRBJ1-1; size: NA; V: TRBV6-1; length: 13; D: NA
DNA: TGTGCCAGCACCGTCTCACTTTCTGGAAACACCATATATTTT; CDR3: CASTVSLSGNTIYF; J: TRBJ1-3; size: few; V: TRBV9; length: 14; D: NA
DNA: TGTGCCAGCAGCCCCCGTGTCGACAGGAGCACCTACGAGCAGTACTTC; CDR3: CASSPRVDRSTYEQYF; J: TRBJ2-7; size: NA; V: TRBV9; length: 16; D: NA
DNA: TGTGCCAGCAGGGGCCAGACAGTAGCAAACACTGAAGCTTTCTTT; CDR3: CASRGQTVANTEAFF; J: TRBJ1-1; size: NA; V: TRBV2; length: 15; D: NA
DNA: TGTGCCAGCAGCTTAGACAGGGACGGAAACACCATATATTTT; CDR3: CASSLDRDGNTIYF; J: TRBJ1-3; size: few; V: TRBV7-9; length: 14; D: NA
DNA: TGCGCCAGCAGCCCGGTTCCCGGGGGGAGAAATAGCAATCAGCCCCAGCATTTT; CDR3: CASSPVPGGRNSNQPQHF; J: TRBJ1-5; size: NA; V: TRBV5-1; length: 18; D: NA
DNA: TGTGCCAGCAGGAGGACAGTCCAAGAGACCCAGTACTTC; CDR3: CASRRTVQETQYF; J: TRBJ2-5; size: NA; V: TRBV6-5; length: 13; D: NA
DNA: TGTGCCAGCAGTTACCGAGGTGTGAGGGATACGCAGTATTTT; CDR3: CASSYRGVRDTQYF; J: TRBJ2-3; size: NA; V: TRBV6-5; length: 14; D: NA
DNA: TGTGCCAGCAGCCTAATAAATTCACCCCTCCACTTT; CDR3: CASSLINSPLHF; J: TRBJ1-6; size: NA; V: TRBV7-2; length: 12; D: NA
DNA: TGTGCCAGCAGCGCTAGCGGGGGGGCCACAGATACGCAGTATTTT; CDR3: CASSASGGATDTQYF; J: TRBJ2-3; size: NA; V: TRBV7-6; length: 15; D: TRBD2
DNA: TGTGCCAGTAGTCGGTATCCGGGACAGGTAGACTCACCCCTCCACTTT; CDR3: CASSRYPGQVDSPLHF; J: TRBJ1-6; size: NA; V: TRBV19; length: 16; D: TRBD1
DNA: TGTGCCAGCAGTAGGACTAGCGGACACAATGAGCAGTTCTTC; CDR3: CASSRTSGHNEQFF; J: TRBJ2-1; size: NA; V: TRBV6-1; length: 14; D: TRBD2
DNA: TGCGCCAGCAGCTTAATGATACAGGCACGCACAGATACGCAGTATTTT; CDR3: CASSLMIQARTDTQYF; J: TRBJ2-3; size: NA; V: TRBV5-1; length: 16; D: NA
DNA: TGTGCCAGCAGCCCTACAGGTCTCAATGAAAAACTGTTTTTT; CDR3: CASSPTGLNEKLFF; J: TRBJ1-4; size: NA; V: TRBV9; length: 14; D: NA
DNA: TGTGCCAGTAGTATGAGTACAGGGGGGAAGACCCAGTACTTC; CDR3: CASSMSTGGKTQYF; J: TRBJ2-5; size: NA; V: TRBV19; length: 14; D: TRBD1
DNA: TGTGCCAGCAACACAGGGGTACCAAACACCGGGGAGCTGTTTTTT; CDR3: CASNTGVPNTGELFF; J: TRBJ2-2; size: few; V: TRBV6-6; length: 15; D: TRBD1
DNA: TGTGCCAGCAGTGACCAGGGCTCTGGGGCCAACGTCCTGACTTTC; CDR3: CASSDQGSGANVLTF; J: TRBJ2-6; size: NA; V: TRBV6-4; length: 15; D: NA
DNA: TGCAGCGTTGATTCCGGGAACGCAAGGGAGCAGTACTTC; CDR3: CSVDSGNAREQYF; J: TRBJ2-7; size: NA; V: TRBV29-1; length: 13; D: NA
DNA: TGTGCCAGCAGCCTAGCGGGGGATTCCTACAATGAGCAGTTCTTC; CDR3: CASSLAGDSYNEQFF; J: TRBJ2-1; size: few; V: TRBV9; length: 15; D: TRBD2
DNA: TGTGCCAGCAGTTACCGAAAGACAGGGGAAGCTTTCTTT; CDR3: CASSYRKTGEAFF; J: TRBJ1-1; size: few; V: TRBV6-5; length: 13; D: TRBD1
DNA: TGTGCCAGCAGCAAGACAGGGAACTATGGCTACACCTTC; CDR3: CASSKTGNYGYTF; J: TRBJ1-2; size: few; V: TRBV7-2; length: 13; D: TRBD1
DNA: TGTGCCAGCAGCTTAGCGACAGGGGGGCATAATGAAAAACTGTTTTTT; CDR3: CASSLATGGHNEKLFF; J: TRBJ1-4; size: NA; V: TRBV7-6; length: 16; D: TRBD1
DNA: TGTGCCAGCAGCTTGGAGGGACAGGGCAGCGAGCAGTACTTC; CDR3: CASSLEGQGSEQYF; J: TRBJ2-7; size: NA; V: TRBV5-6; length: 14; D: TRBD1
DNA: TGCGCCAGCAGCCAAGAGGGCAGAGGGTACGAGCAGTTCTTC; CDR3: CASSQEGRGYEQFF; J: TRBJ2-1; size: NA; V: TRBV4-3; length: 14; D: NA
DNA: TGTGCCAGCAGCCAGCGTCCGGGACAGGGCTATGGCTACACCTTC; CDR3: CASSQRPGQGYGYTF; J: TRBJ1-2; size: NA; V: TRBV4-2; length: 15; D: TRBD1
DNA: TGTGCCAGTAGCCATAACAGGGGAATCTCTGGGGCCAACGTCCTGACTTTC; CDR3: CASSHNRGISGANVLTF; J: TRBJ2-6; size: few; V: TRBV19; length: 17; D: TRBD1
DNA: TGCGCCAGCAGCCTCGAGAGGGGGCTTGTCGGGGAGCTGTTTTTT; CDR3: CASSLERGLVGELFF; J: TRBJ2-2; size: NA; V: TRBV5-1; length: 15; D: TRBD1
DNA: TGTGCCAGCACCTTGAACAGGGATGGAAATGGCTACACCTTC; CDR3: CASTLNRDGNGYTF; J: TRBJ1-2; size: NA; V: TRBV7-2; length: 14; D: NA
DNA: TGTGCCAGCAGCTTTCTTTCCGGGGAGACCCAGTACTTC; CDR3: CASSFLSGETQYF; J: TRBJ2-5; size: NA; V: TRBV5-6; length: 13; D: NA
DNA: TGCGCCAGCAGTGACTTCACCGGGGAGCTGTTTTTT; CDR3: CASSDFTGELFF; J: TRBJ2-2; size: NA; V: TRBV10-1; length: 12; D: NA
DNA: TGCGCCAGCAGTGACACCGCGGGCTCAGGGCTGTTTTTT; CDR3: CASSDTAGSGLFF; J: TRBJ2-2; size: NA; V: TRBV10-1; length: 13; D: NA
DNA: TGTGCCAGCAGCGTTCGGCAGGGGGCTTACGAGCAGTACTTC; CDR3: CASSVRQGAYEQYF; J: TRBJ2-7; size: NA; V: TRBV9; length: 14; D: TRBD1
DNA: TGTGCCACCCTTACCCGGGACAGGGGCTCAGAGACCCAGTACTTC; CDR3: CATLTRDRGSETQYF; J: TRBJ2-5; size: NA; V: TRBV6-1; length: 15; D: TRBD1
DNA: TGTGCCAGCAATCCGGAAAGGACTGAGCAGTACTTC; CDR3: CASNPERTEQYF; J: TRBJ2-5; size: NA; V: TRBV2; length: 12; D: NA
DNA: TGTGCCAGTAGTATAGATGGCCCGGACAGGGGAGATCATACGCAGTATTTT; CDR3: CASSIDGPDRGDHTQYF; J: TRBJ2-3; size: NA; V: TRBV19; length: 17; D: TRBD1
DNA: TGTGCCAGCACCAGGGACAGGGGTTCACCCCTCCACTTT; CDR3: CASTRDRGSPLHF; J: TRBJ1-6; size: NA; V: TRBV7-2; length: 13; D: TRBD1
DNA: TGCGCCAGCAGCCCGGGACTAGCGGGCCACACAGATACGCAGTATTTT; CDR3: CASSPGLAGHTDTQYF; J: TRBJ2-3; size: few; V: TRBV4-1; length: 16; D: TRBD2
DNA: TGTGCCAGCAGCCGACAGTCCGTGGATGGCTACACCTTC; CDR3: CASSRQSVDGYTF; J: TRBJ1-2; size: NA; V: TRBV7-9; length: 13; D: NA
DNA: TGTGCCAGCAGCTTAGACAGGGGCGAGAGTGGCTACACCTTC; CDR3: CASSLDRGESGYTF; J: TRBJ1-2; size: NA; V: TRBV5-8; length: 14; D: TRBD1
DNA: TGTGCCAGCAGCCAAAACAGGGGTTTCTACGAGCAGTACTTC; CDR3: CASSQNRGFYEQYF; J: TRBJ2-7; size: NA; V: TRBV7-8; length: 14; D: TRBD1
DNA: TGTGCCAGCGGCCCGGGACTTAGCTCCTACAATGAGCAGTTCTTC; CDR3: CASGPGLSSYNEQFF; J: TRBJ2-1; size: NA; V: TRBV27; length: 15; D: NA
DNA: TGTGCCAGCAGGGAACCGGACAGGCCTTTATGGGCTTTCTTT; CDR3: CASREPDRPLWAFF; J: TRBJ1-1; size: NA; V: TRBV2; length: 14; D: TRBD1
DNA: TGTGCCAGCAGCTTGGCTCACGGTGGCTACACCTTC; CDR3: CASSLAHGGYTF; J: TRBJ1-2; size: NA; V: TRBV5-5; length: 12; D: NA
DNA: TGCGCCAGCAGCTTGGCGGGCGGGGGCTACAATGAGCAGTTCTTC; CDR3: CASSLAGGGYNEQFF; J: TRBJ2-1; size: once; V: TRBV5-1; length: 15; D: TRBD2